This passage covers 15 T cell receptor beta chains from one sample sequenced in a study of beta chain features in type 1 diabetes (dated by TCRdb to between 2018 and 2020). Libraries came from the immunoSEQ multiplex PCR assay. All of the isolated RNA was reverse transcribed with the High Capacity cDNA Reverse Transcription Kit, so expressed TCRB transcripts were sequenced. What TCRdb holds here is the immuneACCESS table cut down to in-frame rearrangements. Part of the clones is not present; checked against another copy, under half of the missing clones reflect an unresolved V gene, and the others are unexplained. Counted in this sample were tens of thousands of clones; about 32% of them appeared once. Of the sample, over 0.4% is held by the ten largest clones. The sequenced material came from stem cell memory CD4+ T cells from blood. The cell subset or site label for this specimen denotes: stem cell-like memory CD4+ T cells. These receptors came from a woman under 30 in good health.

The chain uses TRBV6-6 and TRBJ1-2; 8 nucleotides match TRBD1. CDR1 is MNHNY and CDR2 is SVGAGI in the germline V gene (reference sequence). Losses at the gene ends were 7 bases for V and 8 bases for J; bases not matched to a gene: 9. The CDR3 loop spans 13 amino acids. The CDR3 coding sequence is TGTGCCAGCAACCCGACAGGGGAGGAGGGCTACACCTTC. This encodes CASNPTGEEGYTF.

This clone was found once. The genes are TRBV4-1 and TRBJ1-2, with 7 bases matching TRBD1. Germline V CDR1 and CDR2: MGHRA, YSYEKL. This CDR3 has 16 residues. Unmatched junction bases numbered 8, after V lost 1 base and J lost 3 bases. CDR3 DNA sequence: TGCGCCAGCAGCCAAGGTTCAGGGGGGATCGACTATGGCTACACCTTC. Its protein product is CASSQGSGGIDYGYTF.

The chain is built from TRBV11-2 and TRBJ2-7; tentative D call: TRBD1 (6 bases). CDR3 length: 15 residues. CDR1 SGHAT and CDR2 FQNNGV come from the germline V gene. V gave up 4 bases and J gave up 3 bases, with 16 bases separating them. The CDR3 DNA reads TGTGCCAGCAGCTGGGTGGGCCAGGGGTTCTACGAGCAGTACTTC. Its protein product is CASSWVGQGFYEQYF.

The chain joins TRBV25-1 to TRBJ2-5, with 8 positions matching TRBD2. V was pared by 6 bases and J by 4 bases, with 16 bases of the junction left unmatched. This CDR3 spans 17 amino acids. Germline V gives CDR1 MGHDK, CDR2 SYGVNS. The CDR3 reads CASSPTRGREGGETQYF. Written as DNA, the CDR3 is TGTGCCAGCAGCCCCACTCGAGGTCGGGAGGGGGGAGAGACCCAGTACTTC.

This clone has only a few counts. The chain links TRBV7-2 to TRBJ1-5, with D maybe TRBD1 (5 bases). CDR1 is SGHTA, CDR2 FQGNSA, per germline. V was cut by 3 bases and J by 5 bases, with 17 bases left in between. The CDR3 has 16 residues. As DNA, the CDR3 is TGTGCCAGCAGCTTTAAAGGTAGCAGGGAGGATCAGCCCCAGCATTTT. This translates into CASSFKGSREDQPQHF.

V usage is TRBV19 and J usage is TRBJ1-1; TRBD1 matches at 9 bases. The CDR3 is 15 residues long. Germline values: CDR1 LNHDA, CDR2 SQIVND (reference sequence). Trimming removed 7 bases from V and 1 base from J; junction bases left unmatched: 7. Written as DNA, the CDR3 is TGTGCCAGTAAGGACAGGGGCCGCCCGAACACTGAAGCTTTCTTT. Its translation: CASKDRGRPNTEAFF.

This chain joins TRBV30 and TRBJ2-7; no clear D. V dropped 1 base and J dropped 7 bases, with 14 bases sitting between them. This CDR3 comprises 13 residues. Germline V gene lookup returns CDR1 GTSNPN and CDR2 SVGIG (reference sequence). CDR3 residues: CAWSAPLRGEQYF. The CDR3 nucleotides are TGTGCCTGGAGTGCGCCCCTAAGAGGAGAGCAGTACTTC.

The chain joins TRBV4-1 to TRBJ2-1; a possible D gene is TRBD1 (6 bases). The CDR3 consists of 16 residues. CDR1 is MGHRA, CDR2 YSYEKL, per germline. Trimming shortened V by 2 bases and J by 5 bases, and 16 bases separated the two germline ends. This chain's CDR3 is CASSQKANRADNEQFF. For the CDR3, the DNA is TGCGCCAGCAGCCAAAAGGCGAACAGGGCGGACAATGAGCAGTTCTTC.

This clone was found a few times. The chain carries TRBV9 and TRBJ2-3, with D unresolved. The CDR3 runs 14 residues. The V end was cut by 4 bases, the J end by 4 bases, with 13 bases between. CDR1 is SGDLS, CDR2 YYNGEE, per germline. Here the CDR3 DNA reads TGTGCCAGCAGCCAGAACCCTGGCCCAGATACGCAGTATTTT. Protein product: CASSQNPGPDTQYF.

The genes are TRBV9 and TRBJ1-4; D gene ambiguous. CDR1 SGDLS and CDR2 YYNGEE come from the germline V gene. This CDR3 contains 15 residues. Deletions cut 3 bases from V and 6 bases from J, with 15 bases between. In DNA, the CDR3 is TGTGCCAGCAGCGCGGCGGGCCTCGGGGATGAAAAACTGTTTTTT. It encodes CASSAAGLGDEKLFF.

This clone was observed a few times. The gene calls are TRBV5-1 and TRBJ2-5; D possibly corresponds to TRBD1 (5 bases). Between the trimmed V and J ends, which lost 0 bases and 0 bases, there was a span of 9 bases. This CDR3 region has 15 residues. CDR1 and CDR2 from the germline V gene are SGHRS and YFSETQ. The CDR3 bases are TGCGCCAGCAGCTTGGAGGGGATGGACCAAGAGACCCAGTACTTC. Its translation is CASSLEGMDQETQYF. The complete variable domain, with remaining parts taken from reference TRBV5-1 and TRBJ2-5, reads KAGVTQTPRYLIKTRGQQVTLSCSPISGHRSVSWYQQTPGQGLQFLFEYFSETQRNKGNFPGRFSGRQFSNSRSEMNVSTLELGDSALYLCASSLEGMDQETQYFGPGTRLLVL.

The J gene is TRBJ1-2, the V gene TRBV7-2, with TRBD1 matching 9 bases. Trimming at V came to 5 bases and at J to 7 bases, leaving 11 bases not matched to a gene. Germline assignment: CDR1 SGHTA and CDR2 FQGNSA. This CDR3 has 15 amino acids. CDR3 protein: CASSANRGRGSGYTF. In nucleotides, the CDR3 is TGTGCCAGCAGCGCGAACAGGGGGCGCGGGAGTGGCTACACCTTC. Looking up the rest from reference TRBV7-2 and TRBJ1-2 gives the full variable domain: GAGVSQSPSNKVTEKGKDVELRCDPISGHTALYWYRQSLGQGLEFLIYFQGNSAPDKSGLPSDRFSAERTGGSVSTLTIQRTQQEDSAVYLCASSANRGRGSGYTFGSGTRLTVV.

This clone has just a few counts. The CDR3 loop is CASSIHRQTEAFF. The CDR3 nucleotides are TGTGCCAGCAGTATCCACAGACAAACTGAAGCTTTCTTT. This chain joins TRBV27 and TRBJ1-1; D is unresolved. CDR3 length: 13 residues. Germline assignment: CDR1 MNHEY and CDR2 SMNVEV (reference sequence). The V end was cut by 5 bases, the J end by 5 bases, with 12 bases between.

The chain uses TRBV7-2 and TRBJ1-6, with D possibly matching TRBD1 (5 bases). CDR1 and CDR2 (germline): SGHTA, FQGNSA. The V and J ends lost 2 bases and 7 bases respectively, with 15 bases between them. This CDR3 is built from 16 residues. CDR3 protein: CASSLNRGTTNSPLHF. The CDR3 DNA reads TGTGCCAGCAGCTTAAACCGGGGGACGACGAATTCACCCCTCCACTTT.

This clone was counted only a few times. CDR3 nucleotide sequence: TGTGCCAGCAGCACACCGGGACAATTGTCTGGAAACACCATATATTTT. It translates to CASSTPGQLSGNTIYF. The rearrangement joins TRBV9 to TRBJ1-3; D is possibly TRBD1 (6 bases). The ends were cut back, 4 bases at V and 1 base at J, with 15 bases in the middle. The CDR3 contains 16 residues. The germline gives CDR1 SGDLS, CDR2 YYNGEE.